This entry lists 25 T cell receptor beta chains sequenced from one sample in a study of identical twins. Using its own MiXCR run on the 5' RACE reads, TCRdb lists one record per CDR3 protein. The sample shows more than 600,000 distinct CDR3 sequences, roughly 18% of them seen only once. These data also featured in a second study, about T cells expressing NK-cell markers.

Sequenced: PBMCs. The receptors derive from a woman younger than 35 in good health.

The CDR3 spells CATGQERNYEQYF. CDR3 sequence (DNA): TGTGCTACGGGCCAGGAGAGAAACTACGAGCAGTACTTC. J is TRBJ2-7 and V is TRBV2; no firm D call. The V gene's germline CDR1 is SNHLY and CDR2 FYNNEI. The CDR3 has 13 amino acids.

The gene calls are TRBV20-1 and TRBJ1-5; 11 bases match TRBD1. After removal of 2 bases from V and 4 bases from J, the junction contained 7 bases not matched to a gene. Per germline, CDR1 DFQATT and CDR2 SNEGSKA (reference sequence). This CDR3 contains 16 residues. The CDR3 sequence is CSARSAGTGGNQPQHF. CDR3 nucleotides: TGCAGTGCTAGATCGGCCGGGACAGGGGGGAATCAGCCCCAGCATTTT.

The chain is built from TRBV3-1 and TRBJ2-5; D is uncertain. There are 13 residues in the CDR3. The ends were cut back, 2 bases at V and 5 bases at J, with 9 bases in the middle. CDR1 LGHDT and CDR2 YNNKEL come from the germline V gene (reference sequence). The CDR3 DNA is TGTGCCAGCAGCCAATTGCTCCGGGAGACCCAGTACTTC. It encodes CASSQLLRETQYF.

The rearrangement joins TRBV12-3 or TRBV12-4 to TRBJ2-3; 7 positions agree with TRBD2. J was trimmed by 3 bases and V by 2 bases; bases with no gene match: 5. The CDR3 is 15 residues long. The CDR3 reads CASSLPSGKTDTQYF. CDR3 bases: TGTGCCAGCAGTTTACCAAGCGGGAAGACAGATACGCAGTATTTT.

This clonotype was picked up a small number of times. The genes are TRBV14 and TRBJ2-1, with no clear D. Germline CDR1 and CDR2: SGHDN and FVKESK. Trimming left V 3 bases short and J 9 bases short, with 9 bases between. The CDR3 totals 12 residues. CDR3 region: CASSQIPREQFF. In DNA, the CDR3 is TGTGCCAGCAGCCAGATCCCCCGTGAGCAGTTCTTC.

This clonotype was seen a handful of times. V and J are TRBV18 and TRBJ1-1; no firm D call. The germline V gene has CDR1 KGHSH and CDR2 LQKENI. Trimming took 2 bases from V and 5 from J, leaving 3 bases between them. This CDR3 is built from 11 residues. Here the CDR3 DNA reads TGTGCCAGCTCACCAACAACTGAAGCTTTCTTT. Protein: CASSPTTEAFF. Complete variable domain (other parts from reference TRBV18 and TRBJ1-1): NAGVMQNPRHLVRRRGQEARLRCSPMKGHSHVYWYRQLPEEGLKFMVYLQKENIIDESGMPKERFSAEFPKEGPSILRIQQVVRGDSAAYFCASSPTTEAFFGQGTRLTVV.

In nucleotides, the CDR3 is TGTGCCAGCAGGGACACAGGATTTCTGAATGAGCAGTTCTTC. Amino acids: CASRDTGFLNEQFF. V and J are TRBV11-2 and TRBJ2-1; maybe TRBD1 (5 bases). The V end lost 6 bases, the J end lost 7 bases, and 16 bases lay between the germline ends. This CDR3 is 14 amino acids long. Looked up from germline, CDR1 is SGHAT and CDR2 is FQNNGV. Combining the CDR3 with reference TRBV11-2 and TRBJ2-1 gives the whole variable domain EAGVAQSPRYKIIEKRQSVAFWCNPISGHATLYWYQQILGQGPKLLIQFQNNGVVDDSQLPKDRFSAERLKGVDSTLKIQPAKLEDSAVYLCASRDTGFLNEQFFGPGTRLTVL.

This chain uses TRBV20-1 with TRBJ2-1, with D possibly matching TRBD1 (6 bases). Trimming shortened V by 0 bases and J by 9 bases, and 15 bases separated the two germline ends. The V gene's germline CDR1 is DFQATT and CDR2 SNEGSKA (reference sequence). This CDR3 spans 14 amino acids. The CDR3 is CSARDYRVGGEQFF. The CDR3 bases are TGCAGTGCTAGAGATTACAGGGTCGGAGGTGAGCAGTTCTTC.

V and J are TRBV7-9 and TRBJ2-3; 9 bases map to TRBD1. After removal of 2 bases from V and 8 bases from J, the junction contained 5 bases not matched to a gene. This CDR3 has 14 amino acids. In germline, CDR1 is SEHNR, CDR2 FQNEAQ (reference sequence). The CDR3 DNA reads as TGTGCCAGCAGCTTATCGGGACAGGGCCCTACGCAGTATTTT. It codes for CASSLSGQGPTQYF.

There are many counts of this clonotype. As DNA, the CDR3 is TGTGCCAGCAGTTACTCGACCGTCGTGACCTACGAGCAGTACTTC. Translation gives CASSYSTVVTYEQYF. The V gene is TRBV6-5, the J gene TRBJ2-7, with D unclear. V dropped 0 bases and J dropped 2 bases, with 11 bases sitting between them. Germline V CDR1 and CDR2: MNHEY, SVGAGI. This CDR3 has 15 residues.

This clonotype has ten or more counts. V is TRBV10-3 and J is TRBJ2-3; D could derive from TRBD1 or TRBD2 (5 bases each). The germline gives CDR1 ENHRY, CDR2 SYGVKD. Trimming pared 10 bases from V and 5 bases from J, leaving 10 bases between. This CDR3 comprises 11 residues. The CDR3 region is CATVGEDTQYF. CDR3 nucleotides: TGTGCCACCGTGGGGGAAGATACGCAGTATTTT.

The CDR3 here is CASMGLAGHNEQFF. The CDR3 DNA sequence: TGTGCCAGCATGGGACTAGCGGGCCACAATGAGCAGTTCTTC. The genes are TRBV11-2 and TRBJ2-1; TRBD2 matches at 12 bases. CDR3 size: 14 residues. The junction had 3 bases not matched to a gene; V was cut back by 7 bases and J by 5 bases. Germline CDR1 reads SGHAT; CDR2 reads FQNNGV.

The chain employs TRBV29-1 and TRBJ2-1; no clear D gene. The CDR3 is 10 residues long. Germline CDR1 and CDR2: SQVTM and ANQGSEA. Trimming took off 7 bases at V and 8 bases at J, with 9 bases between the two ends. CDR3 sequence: CSAWYDEQFF. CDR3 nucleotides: TGCAGCGCGTGGTACGATGAGCAGTTCTTC.

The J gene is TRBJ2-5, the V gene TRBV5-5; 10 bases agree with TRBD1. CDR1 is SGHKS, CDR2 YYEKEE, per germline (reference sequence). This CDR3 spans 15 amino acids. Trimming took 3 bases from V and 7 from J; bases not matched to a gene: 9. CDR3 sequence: CASSYAGTGVWTQYF. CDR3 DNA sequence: TGTGCCAGCAGCTACGCCGGGACAGGGGTATGGACCCAGTACTTC. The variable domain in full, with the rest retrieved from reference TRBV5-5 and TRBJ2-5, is DAGVTQSPTHLIKTRGQQVTLRCSPISGHKSVSWYQQVLGQGPQFIFQYYEKEERGRGNFPDRFSARQFPNYSSELNVNALLLGDSALYLCASSYAGTGVWTQYFGPGTRLLVL.

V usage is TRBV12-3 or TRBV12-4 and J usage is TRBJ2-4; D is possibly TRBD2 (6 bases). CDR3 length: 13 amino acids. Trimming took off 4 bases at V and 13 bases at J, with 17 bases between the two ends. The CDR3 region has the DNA TGTGCCAGCAGTTCCCCGGGACTCGGGTCCCAGTACTTC. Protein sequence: CASSSPGLGSQYF.

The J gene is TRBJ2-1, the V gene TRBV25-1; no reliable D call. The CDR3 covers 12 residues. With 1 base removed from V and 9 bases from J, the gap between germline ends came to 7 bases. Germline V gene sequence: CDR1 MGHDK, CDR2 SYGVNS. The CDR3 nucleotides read TGTGCCAGCAGTGAATTGGCACCTGAGCAGTTCTTC. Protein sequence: CASSELAPEQFF.

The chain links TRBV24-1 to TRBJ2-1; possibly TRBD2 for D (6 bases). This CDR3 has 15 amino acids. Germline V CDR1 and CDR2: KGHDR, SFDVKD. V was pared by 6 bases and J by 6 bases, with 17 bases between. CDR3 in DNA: TGTGCCACCAGTCGGGGCGGGGCCTGGCCCAATGAGCAGTTCTTC. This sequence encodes CATSRGGAWPNEQFF.

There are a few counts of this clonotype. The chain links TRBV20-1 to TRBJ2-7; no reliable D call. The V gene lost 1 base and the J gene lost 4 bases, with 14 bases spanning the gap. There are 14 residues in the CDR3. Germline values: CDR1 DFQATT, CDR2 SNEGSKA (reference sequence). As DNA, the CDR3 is TGCAGTGCTAGAGTTCCAGCGAGAACTTACGAGCAGTACTTC. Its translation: CSARVPARTYEQYF.

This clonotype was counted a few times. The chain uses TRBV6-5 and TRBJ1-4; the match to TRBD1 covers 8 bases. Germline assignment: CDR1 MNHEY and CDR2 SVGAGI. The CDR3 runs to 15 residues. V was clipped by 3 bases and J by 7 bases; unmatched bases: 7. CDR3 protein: CASSYTGGLGEKLFF. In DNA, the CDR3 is TGTGCCAGCAGTTATACAGGGGGACTCGGTGAAAAACTGTTTTTT.

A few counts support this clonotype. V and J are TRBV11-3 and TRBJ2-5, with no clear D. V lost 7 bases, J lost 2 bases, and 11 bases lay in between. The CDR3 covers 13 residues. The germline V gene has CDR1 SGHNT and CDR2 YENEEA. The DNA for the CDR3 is TGTGCCAGCACCCAAGCCGGGCAAGAGACCCAGTACTTC. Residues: CASTQAGQETQYF. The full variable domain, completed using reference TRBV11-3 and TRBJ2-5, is EAGVVQSPRYKIIEKKQPVAFWCNPISGHNTLYWYLQNLGQGPELLIRYENEEAVDDSQLPKDRFSAERLKGVDSTLKIQPAELGDSAVYLCASTQAGQETQYFGPGTRLLVL.

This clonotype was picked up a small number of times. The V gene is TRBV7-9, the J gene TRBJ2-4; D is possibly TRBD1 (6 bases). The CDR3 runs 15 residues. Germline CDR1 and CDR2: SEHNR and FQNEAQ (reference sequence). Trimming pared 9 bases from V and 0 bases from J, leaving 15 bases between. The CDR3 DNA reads TGTGCCAGATACCCGGGACATATAGCCAAAAACATTCAGTACTTC. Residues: CARYPGHIAKNIQYF. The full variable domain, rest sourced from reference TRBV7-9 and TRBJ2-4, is DTGVSQNPRHKITKRGQNVTFRCDPISEHNRLYWYRQTLGQGPEFLTYFQNEAQLEKSRLLSDRFSAERPKGSFSTLEIQRTEQGDSAMYLCARYPGHIAKNIQYFGAGTRLSVL.

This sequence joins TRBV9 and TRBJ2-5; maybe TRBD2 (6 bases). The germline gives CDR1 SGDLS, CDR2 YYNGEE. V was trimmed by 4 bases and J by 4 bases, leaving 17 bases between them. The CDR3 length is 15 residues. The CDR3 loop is CASSPRGGGLETQYF. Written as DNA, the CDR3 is TGTGCCAGCAGCCCCAGAGGTGGGGGACTAGAGACCCAGTACTTC. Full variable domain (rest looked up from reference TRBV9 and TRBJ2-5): DSGVTQTPKHLITATGQRVTLRCSPRSGDLSVYWYQQSLDQGLQFLIQYYNGEERAKGNILERFSAQQFPDLHSELNLSSLELGDSALYFCASSPRGGGLETQYFGPGTRLLVL.

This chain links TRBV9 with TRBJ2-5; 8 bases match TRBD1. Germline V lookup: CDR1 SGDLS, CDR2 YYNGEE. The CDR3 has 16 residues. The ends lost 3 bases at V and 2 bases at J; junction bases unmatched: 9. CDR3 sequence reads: CASSESVRQGQETQYF. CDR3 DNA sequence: TGTGCCAGCAGCGAATCCGTCAGACAGGGGCAAGAGACCCAGTACTTC.

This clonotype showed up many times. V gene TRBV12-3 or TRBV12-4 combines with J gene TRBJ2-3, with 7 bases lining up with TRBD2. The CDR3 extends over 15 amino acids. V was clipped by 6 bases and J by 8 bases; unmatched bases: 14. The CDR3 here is CASSSSGGDGVTQYF. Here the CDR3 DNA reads TGTGCCAGCAGCTCTTCGGGGGGAGACGGGGTTACGCAGTATTTT.

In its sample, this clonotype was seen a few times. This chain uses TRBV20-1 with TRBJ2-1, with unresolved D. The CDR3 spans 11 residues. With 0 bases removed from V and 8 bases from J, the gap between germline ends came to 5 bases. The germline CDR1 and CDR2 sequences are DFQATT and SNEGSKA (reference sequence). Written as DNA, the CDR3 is TGCAGTGCTAGAGATACCGATGAGCAGTTCTTC. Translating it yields CSARDTDEQFF.